The clone carrying this TCR beta chain was seen more than once but under ten times. The data belong to a study of blood T cell repertoires in COVID-19. In the original workflow: The assay estimated nucleated cells by amplifying reference gene primers. The assay was immunoSEQ multiplex PCR, and TCRdb's table has in-frame clones only and misses some. Clonal size and the V and J genes are those of that table, whereas D and trimming came from the DNA. The table has about 230,000 clones, about 79% seen once; the top ten hold around 1.5%. With 4 bases removed from V and 7 bases from J, the gap between germline ends came to 8 bases. Germline CDR1 reads KGHSH; CDR2 reads LQKENI. The CDR3 length is 13 residues.

J is TRBJ1-6 and V is TRBV18, with a weak D call TRBD1 (6 bases). The specimen sequenced was peripheral blood. The clonotype comes from a woman in her forties who had recovered from COVID-19. In nucleotides, the CDR3 is TGTGCCAGCTCACGGACAGAGAATTCACCCCTCCACTTT. Residues: CASSRTENSPLHF.